These T cell receptor beta chains were read from a single sample in a study of cytomegalovirus exposure and HLA in healthy donors. Method: immunoSEQ multiplex PCR; TCRdb's copy keeps in-frame clones and lacks some. The sample carries around 150,000 clones, approximately 84% recorded once. The sequencing sample was made of PBMCs. The receptors originated from a man in his thirties or forties in good health and CMV-seropositive. Both conserved end residues are part of each CDR3. The D gene is left open where the match is weak. Only part of the rows carry a size: once, few, many, or a class if the clone is expanded.

CDR3 DNA,CDR3 protein,D gene,J gene,clone size,V gene
TGTGCCAGCTTTGAGTCAGGTCCGGACACCGGGGAGCTGTTTTTT,CASFESGPDTGELFF,.,TRBJ2-2,.,TRBV2
TGCGCCAGCAGTCAAATAGCGGGAGGAGTCGAGCAGTACTTC,CASSQIAGGVEQYF,TRBD2,TRBJ2-7,.,TRBV4-1
TGTGCCAGCAGTTGGGACAGGAATAATTCACCCCTCCACTTT,CASSWDRNNSPLHF,TRBD1,TRBJ1-6,.,TRBV6-6
TGTGCCAGCAGCTCCGCGCTTGGGGCGGGAGGTTACACAGATACGCAGTATTTT,CASSSALGAGGYTDTQYF,TRBD2,TRBJ2-3,.,TRBV11-2
TGTGCCAGCAGCTTCCAGACAGACTTTAACTATGGCTACACCTTC,CASSFQTDFNYGYTF,.,TRBJ1-2,.,TRBV5-5
TGCGCCAGCAGCTCAGGACAGATAGCGAACACCGGGGAGCTGTTTTTT,CASSSGQIANTGELFF,.,TRBJ2-2,.,TRBV5-1
TGTGCCAGCAGCTTAACTAACAGCCTACTGCCCAATGAGCAGTTCTTC,CASSLTNSLLPNEQFF,.,TRBJ2-1,.,TRBV7-3
TGTGCCAGCAGTTTAACCCTTGGACAGGGGGGAGCTTTCTTT,CASSLTLGQGGAFF,TRBD1,TRBJ1-1,.,TRBV28
TGTGCCAGCAGCCTTCGGACTAGCGGGGTCTACGAGCAGTACTTC,CASSLRTSGVYEQYF,TRBD2,TRBJ2-7,.,TRBV14
TGTGCCAGCAGTGAGGGACAGGACACCGGGGAGCTGTTTTTT,CASSEGQDTGELFF,TRBD1,TRBJ2-2,.,TRBV25-1
TGTGCCAGCAGTCCAGGGTACTATGGCTACACCTTC,CASSPGYYGYTF,.,TRBJ1-2,.,TRBV7-2
TGTGCCAGCAGCTTGGCCGGGGGGATATGGTATGGCTACACCTTC,CASSLAGGIWYGYTF,.,TRBJ1-2,.,TRBV5-4
TGTGCCAGCAGCCCCCGGACTACGACCGGGGAGCTGTTTTTT,CASSPRTTTGELFF,.,TRBJ2-2,.,TRBV11-1
TGCAGCGTTCCCAGGGATATACTATCCTCCTACGAGCAGTACTTC,CSVPRDILSSYEQYF,.,TRBJ2-7,.,TRBV29-1
TGTGCCAGCAGTCCTGTCGACGGGGGCTCCTACGAGCAGTACTTC,CASSPVDGGSYEQYF,.,TRBJ2-7,.,TRBV11-2
TGTGCCAGCAATCAGGGCAAAAACATTCAGTACTTC,CASNQGKNIQYF,.,TRBJ2-4,few,TRBV2
TGTGCCAGCAGCTTGGTGGGAGGGCGAGCCCCAGATACGCAGTATTTT,CASSLVGGRAPDTQYF,TRBD2,TRBJ2-3,.,TRBV5-4
TGTGCCAGCTCATTGGGGAGCACTTCCTACGAGCAGTACTTC,CASSLGSTSYEQYF,.,TRBJ2-7,.,TRBV5-4
TGCGCCAGCAGCCAGAGCCGGGATTCCTACGAGCAGTACTTC,CASSQSRDSYEQYF,.,TRBJ2-7,.,TRBV5-1
TGTGCCAGCAGCACGGACAGCTCAAGAGACCCAGTCTTC,CASSTDSSRDPVF,.,TRBJ2-1,.,TRBV6-5
TGTGCCAGCAGCCTTGGGGGAGGGGGTGGGGGCACTGAAGCTTTCTTT,CASSLGGGGGGTEAFF,.,TRBJ1-1,.,TRBV28
TGTGCCAGCAACATACAGGGAGTCAGCAATCAGCCCCAGCATTTT,CASNIQGVSNQPQHF,.,TRBJ1-5,.,TRBV6-6
TGTGCCAGCAGCTTGTCGTTCGGAGTCGGGGGGGAGACCCAGTACTTC,CASSLSFGVGGETQYF,TRBD2,TRBJ2-5,.,TRBV5-7
TGTGCCAGCAGCCAAGCACCACTAGCGGCCATGGACGGCACAGATACGCAGTATTTT,CASSQAPLAAMDGTDTQYF,TRBD2,TRBJ2-3,.,TRBV4-2
TGTGCCAGCAGCACGGGACAGGGGGGATACGAGCAGTACTTC,CASSTGQGGYEQYF,TRBD1,TRBJ2-7,.,TRBV6-1
TGTGCCAGCAGCCGGGAAGGGACAGAAGCTTTCTTT,CASSREGTEAFF,.,TRBJ1-1,.,TRBV11-2
TGTGCCAAATCAGCGTCACCGAAAATGAACACTGAAGCTTTCTTT,CAKSASPKMNTEAFF,.,TRBJ1-1,few,TRBV2
TGCGCCAGCGCCACAGGGGACTCTAATGAAAAACTGTTTTTT,CASATGDSNEKLFF,TRBD1,TRBJ1-4,.,TRBV10-2
TGTGCCAGCAGCTTAATGGGCGAGCAGTTCTTC,CASSLMGEQFF,.,TRBJ2-1,.,TRBV7-8
TGTGCCAGCAGCCCGGGACTAGCGGGAGACGAGCAGTTCTTC,CASSPGLAGDEQFF,TRBD2,TRBJ2-1,.,TRBV27
TGTGCCAGTAGTGAGCTCACAGGGCCCGTGGTGGACACCATATATTTT,CASSELTGPVVDTIYF,.,TRBJ1-3,.,TRBV19
TGTGCCAGCAGCTTATGGGAGGCCGGCACCGGGGAGCTGTTTTTT,CASSLWEAGTGELFF,.,TRBJ2-2,.,TRBV7-2
TGCGCCAGCAGCCAAGACGAGACAGGGGTTCTGGGCACCGGGGAGCTGTTTTTT,CASSQDETGVLGTGELFF,TRBD1,TRBJ2-2,once,TRBV4-1
TGTGCCAGCACCCCGTGGGACAGGGGGACTAGCACAGATACGCAGTATTTT,CASTPWDRGTSTDTQYF,TRBD1,TRBJ2-3,.,TRBV28
TGTGCCAGCAGCTACTCGGAGGAAGGCTATGGCTACACCTTC,CASSYSEEGYGYTF,.,TRBJ1-2,.,TRBV6-5
TGTGCCAGCAGTAATTCCTGGACAGGTACGTTCGAGCAGTACTTC,CASSNSWTGTFEQYF,TRBD1,TRBJ2-7,.,TRBV6-1
TGTGCCAGCAGTTTTCTGGGGGCGCGTGGCTACACCTTC,CASSFLGARGYTF,.,TRBJ1-2,.,TRBV27
TGTGCCAGCAGCTTACGCGGGGATCCTTCCTACGAGCAGTACTTC,CASSLRGDPSYEQYF,.,TRBJ2-7,.,TRBV7-8
TGTGCCAGCAGTTACTCATCGGCTAACTATGGCTACACCTTC,CASSYSSANYGYTF,.,TRBJ1-2,.,TRBV6-5
TGCGCCAGCAGCTTGGTAGCGGGATTCTCCTACGAGCAGTACTTC,CASSLVAGFSYEQYF,TRBD2,TRBJ2-7,.,TRBV5-1
TGTGCCAGCAGTTACCGACACGATCGAACCTACGAGCAGTACTTC,CASSYRHDRTYEQYF,.,TRBJ2-7,.,TRBV6-6
TGTGCCAGCAGTTACGCGGCGGCTAACTATGGCTACACCTTC,CASSYAAANYGYTF,.,TRBJ1-2,once,TRBV6-5
TGTGCCAGCAGTCCAATGCCTGGTTTCGGGGGACAGGGGGCCGGGGATACGCAGTATTTT,CASSPMPGFGGQGAGDTQYF,TRBD1,TRBJ2-3,once,TRBV27